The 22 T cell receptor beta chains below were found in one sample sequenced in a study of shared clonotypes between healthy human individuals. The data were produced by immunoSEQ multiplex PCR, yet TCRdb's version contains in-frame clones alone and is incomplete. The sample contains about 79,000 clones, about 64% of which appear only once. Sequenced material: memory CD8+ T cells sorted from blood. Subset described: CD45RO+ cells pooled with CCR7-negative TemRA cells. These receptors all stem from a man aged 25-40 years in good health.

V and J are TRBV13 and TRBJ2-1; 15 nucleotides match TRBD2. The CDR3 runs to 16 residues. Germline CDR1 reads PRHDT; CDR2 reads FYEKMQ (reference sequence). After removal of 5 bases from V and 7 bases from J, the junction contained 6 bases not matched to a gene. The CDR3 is CASSPAGTSGRNEQFF. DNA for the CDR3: TGTGCCAGCAGCCCGGCGGGGACTAGCGGGAGGAATGAGCAGTTCTTC. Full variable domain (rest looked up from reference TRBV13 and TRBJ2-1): AAGVIQSPRHLIKEKRETATLKCYPIPRHDTVYWYQQGPGQDPQFLISFYEKMQSDKGSIPDRFSAQQFSDYHSELNMSSLELGDSALYFCASSPAGTSGRNEQFFGPGTRLTVL.

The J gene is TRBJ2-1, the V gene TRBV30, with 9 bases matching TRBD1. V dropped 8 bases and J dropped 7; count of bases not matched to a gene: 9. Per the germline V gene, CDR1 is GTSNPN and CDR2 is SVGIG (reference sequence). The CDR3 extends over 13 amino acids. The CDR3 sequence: CAIEGQGKNEQFF. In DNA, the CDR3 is TGTGCCATAGAAGGACAGGGGAAGAATGAGCAGTTCTTC.

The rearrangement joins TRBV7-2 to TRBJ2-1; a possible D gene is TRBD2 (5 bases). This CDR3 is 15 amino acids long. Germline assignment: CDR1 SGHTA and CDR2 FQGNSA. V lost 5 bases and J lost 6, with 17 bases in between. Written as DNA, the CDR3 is TGTGCCAGCAGCCTAAGCACTAGTCTGGGCAATGAGCAGTTCTTC. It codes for CASSLSTSLGNEQFF. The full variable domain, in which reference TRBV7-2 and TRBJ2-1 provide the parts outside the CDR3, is GAGVSQSPSNKVTEKGKDVELRCDPISGHTALYWYRQSLGQGLEFLIYFQGNSAPDKSGLPSDRFSAERTGGSVSTLTIQRTQQEDSAVYLCASSLSTSLGNEQFFGPGTRLTVL.

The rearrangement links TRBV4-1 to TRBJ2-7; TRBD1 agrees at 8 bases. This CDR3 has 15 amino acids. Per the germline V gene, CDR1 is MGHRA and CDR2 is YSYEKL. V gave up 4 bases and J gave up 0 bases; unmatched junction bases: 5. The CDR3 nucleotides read TGCGCCAGCAGCCCCCGACAGGGGAGCTCCTACGAGCAGTACTTC. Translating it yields CASSPRQGSSYEQYF.

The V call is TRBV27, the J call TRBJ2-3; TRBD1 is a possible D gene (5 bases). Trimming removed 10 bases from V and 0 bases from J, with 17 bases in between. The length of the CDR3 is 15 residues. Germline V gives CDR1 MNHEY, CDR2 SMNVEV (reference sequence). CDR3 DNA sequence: TGTGCCACTCTCCAGCAGGGCCCTAGCACAGATACGCAGTATTTT. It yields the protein CATLQQGPSTDTQYF.

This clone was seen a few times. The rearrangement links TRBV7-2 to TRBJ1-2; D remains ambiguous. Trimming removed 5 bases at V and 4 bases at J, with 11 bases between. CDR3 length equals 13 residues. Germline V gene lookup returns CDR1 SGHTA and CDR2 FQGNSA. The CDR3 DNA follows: TGTGCCAGCAGCCCAGAGGCGGTCTATGGCTACACCTTC. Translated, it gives CASSPEAVYGYTF.

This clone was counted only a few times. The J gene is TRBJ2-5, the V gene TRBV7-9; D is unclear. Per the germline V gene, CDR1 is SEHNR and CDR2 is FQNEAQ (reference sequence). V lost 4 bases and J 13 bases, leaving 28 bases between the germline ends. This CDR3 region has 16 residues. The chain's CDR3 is CASSYYSEWGGWVPYF. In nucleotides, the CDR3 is TGTGCCAGCAGCTATTACAGCGAATGGGGTGGTTGGGTCCCGTACTTC.

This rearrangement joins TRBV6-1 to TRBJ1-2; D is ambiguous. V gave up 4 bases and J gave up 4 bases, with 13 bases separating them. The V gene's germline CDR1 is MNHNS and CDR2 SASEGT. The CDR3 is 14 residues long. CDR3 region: CASSGDTLGYGYTF. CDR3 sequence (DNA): TGTGCCAGCAGTGGTGACACCCTCGGCTATGGCTACACCTTC.

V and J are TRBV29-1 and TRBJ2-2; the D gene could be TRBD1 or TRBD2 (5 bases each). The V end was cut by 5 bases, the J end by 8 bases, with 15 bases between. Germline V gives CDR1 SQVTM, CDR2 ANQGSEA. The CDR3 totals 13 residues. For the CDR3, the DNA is TGCAGCGTTAACCATCTTGGGGGTGGGGAGCTGTTTTTT. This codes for CSVNHLGGGELFF.

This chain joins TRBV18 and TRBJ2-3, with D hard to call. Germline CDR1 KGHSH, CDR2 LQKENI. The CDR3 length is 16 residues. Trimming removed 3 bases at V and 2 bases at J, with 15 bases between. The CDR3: CASSPGGGRATDTQYF. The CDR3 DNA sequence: TGTGCCAGCTCACCCGGTGGCGGACGCGCCACAGATACGCAGTATTTT.

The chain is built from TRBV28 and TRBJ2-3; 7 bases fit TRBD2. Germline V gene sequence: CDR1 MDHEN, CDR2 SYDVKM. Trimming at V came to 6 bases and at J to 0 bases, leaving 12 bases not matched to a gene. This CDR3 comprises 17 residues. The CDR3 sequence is CASRPSGGSYSTDTQYF. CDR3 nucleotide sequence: TGTGCCAGCAGGCCGTCGGGCGGGAGCTATAGCACAGATACGCAGTATTTT.

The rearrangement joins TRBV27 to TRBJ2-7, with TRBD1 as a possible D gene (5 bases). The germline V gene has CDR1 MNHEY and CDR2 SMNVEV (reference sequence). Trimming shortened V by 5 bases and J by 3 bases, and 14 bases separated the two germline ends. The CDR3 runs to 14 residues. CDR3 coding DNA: TGTGCCAGCAGTGCGTGGGGCCACCTCTACGAGCAGTACTTC. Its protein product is CASSAWGHLYEQYF.

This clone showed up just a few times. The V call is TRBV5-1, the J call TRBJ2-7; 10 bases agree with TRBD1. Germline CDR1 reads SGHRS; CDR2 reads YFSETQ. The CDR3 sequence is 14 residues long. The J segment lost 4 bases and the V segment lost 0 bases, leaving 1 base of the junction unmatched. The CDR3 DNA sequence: TGCGCCAGCAGCTTGGGGGGACAGGGGTACGAGCAGTACTTC. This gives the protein CASSLGGQGYEQYF.

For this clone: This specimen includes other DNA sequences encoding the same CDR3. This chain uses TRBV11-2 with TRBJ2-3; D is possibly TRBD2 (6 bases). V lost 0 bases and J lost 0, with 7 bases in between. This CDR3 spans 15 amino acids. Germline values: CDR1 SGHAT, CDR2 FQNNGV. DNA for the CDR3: TGTGCCAGCAGCTTAGAAGGAGGGAGCACAGATACGCAGTATTTT. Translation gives CASSLEGGSTDTQYF.

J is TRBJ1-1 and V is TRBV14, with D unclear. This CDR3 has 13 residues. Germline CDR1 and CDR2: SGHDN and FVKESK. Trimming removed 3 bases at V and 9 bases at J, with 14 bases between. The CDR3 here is CASSHLSQQKAFF. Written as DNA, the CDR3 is TGTGCCAGCAGCCATCTGTCACAGCAAAAAGCTTTCTTT.

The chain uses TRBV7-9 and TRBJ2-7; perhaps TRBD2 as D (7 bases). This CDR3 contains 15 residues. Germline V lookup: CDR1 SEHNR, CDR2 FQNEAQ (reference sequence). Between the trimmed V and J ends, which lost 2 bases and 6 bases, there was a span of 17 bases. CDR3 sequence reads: CASSLPGEGYFEQYF. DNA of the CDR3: TGTGCCAGCAGCTTACCAGGGGAGGGTTACTTCGAGCAGTACTTC.

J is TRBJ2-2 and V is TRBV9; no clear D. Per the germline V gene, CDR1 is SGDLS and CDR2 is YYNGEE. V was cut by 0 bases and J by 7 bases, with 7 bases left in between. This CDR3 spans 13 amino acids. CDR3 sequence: CASSVGSIGELFF. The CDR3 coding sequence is TGTGCCAGCAGCGTAGGGAGTATCGGGGAGCTGTTTTTT.

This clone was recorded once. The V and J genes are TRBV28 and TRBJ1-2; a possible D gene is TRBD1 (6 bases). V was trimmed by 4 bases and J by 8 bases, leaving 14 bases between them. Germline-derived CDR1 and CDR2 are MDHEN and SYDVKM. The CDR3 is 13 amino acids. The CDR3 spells CASSSPQGYGYTF. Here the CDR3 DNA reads TGTGCCAGCAGTTCACCACAGGGTTACGGCTACACCTTC.

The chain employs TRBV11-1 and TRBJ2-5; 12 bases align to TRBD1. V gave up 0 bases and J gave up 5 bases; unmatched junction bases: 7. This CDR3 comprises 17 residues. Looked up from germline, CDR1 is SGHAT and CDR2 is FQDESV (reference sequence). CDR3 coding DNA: TGTGCCAGCAGCTTAGCTTTGGGACAGGGGGCTGTTGAGACCCAGTACTTC. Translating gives CASSLALGQGAVETQYF.

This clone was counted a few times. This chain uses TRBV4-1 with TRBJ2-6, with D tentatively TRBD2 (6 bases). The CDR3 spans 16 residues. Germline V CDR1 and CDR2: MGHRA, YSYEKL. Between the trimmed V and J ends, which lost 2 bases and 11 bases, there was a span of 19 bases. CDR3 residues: CASSQNFLSGTDVLTF. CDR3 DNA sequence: TGCGCCAGCAGCCAAAATTTTTTGTCAGGGACTGACGTCCTGACTTTC.

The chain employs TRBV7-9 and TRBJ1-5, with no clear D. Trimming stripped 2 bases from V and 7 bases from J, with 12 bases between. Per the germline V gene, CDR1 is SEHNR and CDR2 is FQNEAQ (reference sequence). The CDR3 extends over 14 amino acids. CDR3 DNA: TGTGCCAGCAGCTTAATAGGGTTGGGGCAGCCCCAGCATTTT. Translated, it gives CASSLIGLGQPQHF. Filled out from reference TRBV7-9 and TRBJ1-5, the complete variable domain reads DTGVSQNPRHKITKRGQNVTFRCDPISEHNRLYWYRQTLGQGPEFLTYFQNEAQLEKSRLLSDRFSAERPKGSFSTLEIQRTEQGDSAMYLCASSLIGLGQPQHFGDGTRLSIL.

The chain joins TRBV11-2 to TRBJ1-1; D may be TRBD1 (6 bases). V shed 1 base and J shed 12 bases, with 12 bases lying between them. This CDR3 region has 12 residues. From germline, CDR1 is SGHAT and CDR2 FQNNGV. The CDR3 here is CASSLGQDISFF. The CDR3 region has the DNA TGTGCCAGCAGCTTAGGACAGGATATATCTTTCTTT.